The 2 T cell receptor beta chains presented below share a single source sample, sequenced in a study of blood T cell repertoires in COVID-19. The table came from immunoSEQ multiplex PCR; TCRdb's copy has only in-frame clones and leaves some out. Here the sample spans about 68,000 clones, more than 80% being singletons. Source material: peripheral blood. The receptor set was obtained from a man aged 30-40 years with acute or convalescent COVID-19.

The chain links TRBV6-5 to TRBJ2-5; D call uncertain. Germline loops: CDR1 MNHEY, CDR2 SVGAGI. The CDR3 contains 12 residues. Trimming took 5 bases from V and 5 from J, leaving 9 bases between them. CDR3 coding DNA: TGTGCCAGCAGTCCCTCCTTGGAGACCCAGTACTTC. It specifies CASSPSLETQYF.

The CDR3 loop is CASSPGREEKLFF. In DNA form, the CDR3 reads TGTGCCAGCAGCCCCGGGAGAGAGGAAAAACTGTTTTTT. J is TRBJ1-4 and V is TRBV5-4; D unclear. This CDR3 region has 13 residues. Germline V gene lookup returns CDR1 SGHNT and CDR2 YYREEE (reference sequence). V was trimmed by 4 bases and J by 8 bases, leaving 12 bases between them.